The 4 T cell receptor beta chains below were found in one sample sequenced in a study of TET2 disruption in CD19-targeted CAR T cells. The protocol was immunoSEQ multiplex PCR, while the TCRdb copy is restricted to in-frame clones and leaves out a portion. There are tens of thousands of clones in the sample, with under 2.5% held by the top ten. Treatment described: autologous CTL019 cells: CD19 CAR with 4-1BB and CD3 zeta domains. These receptors are not linked to any known antigen. The specimen comprised CD8- CAR+ T cells sorted from cultured blood T cells, sampled for CD19 CAR T cell therapy. Subset here: CD8-negative CAR-positive T cells from the infusion product. These receptors were obtained from a man between 70 and 80 years old with chronic lymphocytic leukemia.

Comments on this clone: Read coverage stops 3 residues before the CDR3 terminus; the germline J gene supplies the remainder. The rearrangement links TRBV28 to TRBJ2-2; 8 bases align to TRBD1. Trimming removed 6 bases from V and 5 bases from J; junction bases left unmatched: 5. This CDR3 spans 14 amino acids. From germline, CDR1 is MDHEN and CDR2 SYDVKM. Partial CDR3 DNA: TGTGCCAGCAGCGGGACAGGTCGAACCGGGGAG. It yields the protein CASSGTGRTGE. From start to end, the CDR3 is CASSGTGRTGELFF.

About this clone: Read data end 3 residues before the CDR3 end; the end is taken from the germline J gene. Other DNA sequences within the sample encode an identical CDR3. This chain joins TRBV28 and TRBJ1-2; TRBD1 matches 7 bases. This CDR3 is 15 amino acids long. Per germline, CDR1 MDHEN and CDR2 SYDVKM. Germline trimming cut 4 bases from V and 4 bases from J; bases unmatched to any gene: 9. CDR3 DNA, as far as it was read: TGTGCCAGCAGTTCCGGGACAGACGGATTCTATGGC. Translation: CASSSGTDGFYG. The whole CDR3 protein reads CASSSGTDGFYGYTF.

Details on this clone: A junction boundary mismatches the germline segment, possibly from a read error. From the germline J gene comes the end of the CDR3, since the read stops 3 residues before it. Other nucleotide sequences in the sample specify the same CDR3. V usage is TRBV5-1 and J usage is TRBJ1-2; TRBD1 is a possible D gene (5 bases). CDR1 and CDR2 from the germline V gene are SGHRS and YFSETQ. The CDR3 is 14 amino acids. CDR3 protein: CASSLDRNNYGYTF. The sequenced CDR3 bases are TGCGCCAGCAGCTTGGACAGGAATAACTATGGT.

The part of the CDR3 DNA that was read is TGCGCCAGCAGTCCTTGTAAGGGTTGGGCAGGGTGTTTCTACGAG. Translated: CASSPCKGWAGCFYE. The entire CDR3 reads CASSPCKGWAGCFYEQYF. This chain connects TRBV23-1 to TRBJ2-7; weak D call: TRBD1 (5 bases). The CDR3 is cut off 3 residues early in the read; its end comes from the germline J gene. TRBV23-1 is assigned to the ORF class and has an uncertain function. Deletions cut 4 bases from V and 3 bases from J, with 25 bases between. CDR3 length: 18 residues.